The 27 T cell receptor beta chains below come from one sample, sequenced in a study of Ad26.COV2.S vaccination and SARS-CoV-2 variants. The protocol was immunoSEQ multiplex PCR, while the TCRdb copy is restricted to in-frame clones and leaves out a portion. Here the sample spans some 500,000 clones, roughly 87% being singletons. Sample treatment: about 20 received Ad26.COV2.S at low or high dose, single or two shots; five or six received placebo; per-sample allocation not given. Sampling was done on day 63 after the first vaccine or placebo injection. Source: peripheral blood, taken in a trial of Ad26.COV2.S vaccine versus placebo. Source of these receptors: a person aged 18 to 65 who received the Ad26.COV2.S COVID-19 vaccine or a placebo.

This chain connects TRBV3-1 (or the pseudogene TRBV3-2) to TRBJ2-1, with 14 nucleotides matching TRBD2. In germline, CDR1 is LGHDT, CDR2 YNNKEL (reference sequence). V gave up 6 bases and J gave up 9 bases; unmatched junction bases: 7. This CDR3 is built from 15 residues. The CDR3 region is CASRLTSGRAAEQFF. CDR3 sequence (DNA): TGTGCCAGCAGATTGACTAGCGGGAGGGCCGCTGAGCAGTTCTTC.

V is TRBV5-4 and J is TRBJ1-5, with no clear D. The CDR3 is 16 residues long. Between the trimmed V and J ends, which lost 8 bases and 1 base, there was a span of 19 bases. The germline CDR1 and CDR2 sequences are SGHNT and YYREEE (reference sequence). The CDR3 sequence is CARFQNAPGSNQPQHF. In nucleotides, the CDR3 is TGTGCCAGATTTCAGAACGCCCCTGGGAGCAATCAGCCCCAGCATTTT.

The V gene is TRBV15, the J gene TRBJ1-4; D unresolved. V was clipped by 3 bases and J by 0 bases, with 11 bases between them. CDR3 size: 16 residues. In germline, CDR1 is LNHNV, CDR2 YYDKDF (reference sequence). The CDR3 spells CATSSLRFATNEKLFF. CDR3 in DNA: TGTGCCACCAGCAGCCTGCGGTTCGCAACTAATGAAAAACTGTTTTTT.

This chain uses TRBV2 with TRBJ2-5; no clear D. Trimming stripped 8 bases from V and 2 bases from J, with 15 bases between. This CDR3 is built from 14 residues. Germline CDR1 is SNHLY and CDR2 is FYNNEI. The CDR3 sequence is CASAPLGLQETQYF. For the CDR3, the DNA is TGTGCCAGCGCTCCCTTGGGGTTGCAAGAGACCCAGTACTTC.

About this clone: The same CDR3 arises from other DNA sequences in this sample as well. The J gene is TRBJ1-1, the V gene TRBV19; the D is unclear. CDR3 length: 12 residues. Per germline, CDR1 LNHDA and CDR2 SQIVND (reference sequence). Trimming stripped 1 base from V and 2 bases from J, with 2 bases between. CDR3 nucleotides: TGTGCCAGTAGTATAGGTAACACTGAAGCTTTCTTT. Encoded protein: CASSIGNTEAFF.

The V call is TRBV7-8, the J call TRBJ2-5; D possibly corresponds to TRBD2 (6 bases). Germline assignment: CDR1 SGHVS and CDR2 FQNEAQ. V was clipped by 5 bases and J by 1 base, with 11 bases between them. The CDR3 covers 14 residues. In nucleotides, the CDR3 is TGTGCCAGCAGCCGAGGAGGGGCCCAAGAGACCCAGTACTTC. As protein: CASSRGGAQETQYF.

The V call is TRBV18, the J call TRBJ1-1, with a possible D match to TRBD1 (5 bases). Trimming cost V 6 bases and J 0 bases, with 17 bases left between them. CDR1 is KGHSH and CDR2 is LQKENI in the germline V gene. There are 16 residues in the CDR3. CDR3 amino acids: CASSGGGSSMNTEAFF. DNA for the CDR3: TGTGCCAGCTCCGGGGGGGGTTCCTCAATGAACACTGAAGCTTTCTTT.

V usage is TRBV6-5 and J usage is TRBJ2-7; 9 positions agree with TRBD1. Germline V gene data show CDR1 as MNHEY and CDR2 as SVGAGI. This CDR3 is built from 14 residues. Losses at the gene ends were 6 bases for V and 0 bases for J; bases not matched to a gene: 3. The CDR3, as DNA: TGTGCCAGCAGCCGGGACAGGGACTCCTACGAGCAGTACTTC. Protein sequence: CASSRDRDSYEQYF.

The rearrangement links TRBV7-3 to TRBJ1-2; D call uncertain. V was pared by 1 base and J by 4 bases, with 10 bases between. The CDR3 runs to 14 residues. Germline V gives CDR1 SGHTA, CDR2 FQGTGA. The CDR3: CASSLNGGSYGYTF. The DNA for the CDR3 is TGTGCCAGCAGCTTAAATGGAGGAAGCTATGGCTACACCTTC. Full variable domain (outside the CDR3, taken from reference TRBV7-3 and TRBJ1-2): GAGVSQTPSNKVTEKGKYVELRCDPISGHTALYWYRQSLGQGPEFLIYFQGTGAADDSGLPNDRFFAVRPEGSVSTLKIQRTERGDSAVYLCASSLNGGSYGYTFGSGTRLTVV.

This clone was detected only once. V gene TRBV5-1 combines with J gene TRBJ1-1, with D unclear. The length of the CDR3 is 15 residues. CDR1 is SGHRS and CDR2 is YFSETQ in the germline V gene. The germline V and J ends were trimmed by 1 base and 0 bases, with 10 bases remaining between them. CDR3 loop: CASSLSAVMNTEAFF. CDR3 nucleotide sequence: TGCGCCAGCAGCTTGAGCGCGGTAATGAACACTGAAGCTTTCTTT.

This clone occurred once. This chain connects TRBV7-9 to TRBJ2-7, with TRBD2 matching 7 bases. V shed 2 bases and J 6 bases; nucleotides not matched to a gene: 4. The CDR3 has 13 amino acids. CDR1 is SEHNR and CDR2 is FQNEAQ in the germline V gene (reference sequence). CDR3 nucleotide sequence: TGTGCCAGCAGCTTAATGGGGGAGGGCGAGCAGTACTTC. This encodes CASSLMGEGEQYF.

The chain recombines TRBV27 with TRBJ2-2; D may match TRBD1 or TRBD2 (6 bases each). The length of the CDR3 is 17 residues. The V and J ends lost 0 bases and 7 bases respectively, with 18 bases between them. The V gene's germline CDR1 is MNHEY and CDR2 SMNVEV (reference sequence). The CDR3 coding sequence is TGTGCCAGCAGTTTATCCCCGGGGGCCCTTATGAGCGGGGAGCTGTTTTTT. Its protein product is CASSLSPGALMSGELFF.

The J gene is TRBJ2-5, the V gene TRBV13; D gene uncertain. Per the germline V gene, CDR1 is PRHDT and CDR2 is FYEKMQ (reference sequence). The CDR3 covers 12 residues. The germline V and J ends were trimmed by 5 bases and 6 bases, with 10 bases remaining between them. CDR3 sequence reads: CASSPPGQTQYF. In DNA, the CDR3 is TGTGCCAGCAGCCCCCCCGGCCAGACCCAGTACTTC. The full variable domain, with the rest looked up from reference TRBV13 and TRBJ2-5, is AAGVIQSPRHLIKEKRETATLKCYPIPRHDTVYWYQQGPGQDPQFLISFYEKMQSDKGSIPDRFSAQQFSDYHSELNMSSLELGDSALYFCASSPPGQTQYFGPGTRLLVL.

This rearrangement joins TRBV10-3 to TRBJ1-2; D is uncertain. This CDR3 is built from 13 residues. Germline loops: CDR1 ENHRY, CDR2 SYGVKD. V lost 4 bases, J lost 0 bases, and 6 bases lay in between. The CDR3 reads CAISGGTNYGYTF. The DNA of the CDR3 is TGTGCCATCAGTGGGGGAACTAACTATGGCTACACCTTC.

The CDR3: CASSYQKGLAGLSTDTQYF. The DNA of the CDR3 is TGTGCCAGCAGTTACCAAAAAGGACTAGCGGGGCTAAGCACAGATACGCAGTATTTT. The V and J genes are TRBV6-2 or TRBV6-3 and TRBJ2-3; TRBD2 agrees at 12 bases. V shed 2 bases and J 0 bases; nucleotides not matched to a gene: 9. CDR1 and CDR2 from the germline V gene are MNHEY and SVGEGT. This CDR3 is built from 19 residues.

The chain uses TRBV2 and TRBJ1-1; no definite D call. Germline V CDR1 and CDR2: SNHLY, FYNNEI. This CDR3 has 14 residues. V lost 5 bases, J lost 10 bases, and 20 bases lay in between. The CDR3 loop reads CASSRIDISAGAFF. The CDR3 DNA reads TGTGCCAGCAGTAGAATTGACATCTCCGCCGGAGCTTTCTTT.

About this clone itself: The sample has other DNA sequences that encode this CDR3 too. The V and J genes are TRBV18 and TRBJ1-4; the D is unclear. The CDR3 contains 14 residues. The V end was cut by 1 base, the J end by 0 bases, with 3 bases between. CDR1 is KGHSH and CDR2 is LQKENI in the germline V gene. The CDR3 DNA sequence: TGTGCCAGCTCACCACGAGCAACTAATGAAAAACTGTTTTTT. It yields the protein CASSPRATNEKLFF.

The chain couples TRBV11-2 to TRBJ2-1, with a tentative D call TRBD1 (6 bases). CDR3 length: 17 amino acids. Germline CDR1 is SGHAT and CDR2 is FQNNGV. V shed 4 bases and J shed 5 bases, with 21 bases lying between them. DNA for the CDR3: TGTGCCAGCAGCTCAATCCCGGGACAACCTAACCACAATGAGCAGTTCTTC. Protein: CASSSIPGQPNHNEQFF.

The chain joins TRBV6-5 to TRBJ2-1; either TRBD1 or TRBD2 may supply D (6 bases each). The germline CDR1 and CDR2 sequences are MNHEY and SVGAGI. V shed 7 bases and J shed 4 bases, with 14 bases lying between them. This CDR3 has 14 residues. The CDR3 is CASTPGAGYNEQFF. As DNA, the CDR3 is TGTGCCAGCACTCCGGGGGCGGGATACAATGAGCAGTTCTTC.

The chain couples TRBV4-3 to TRBJ1-4, with 7 bases aligning to TRBD1. Germline loops: CDR1 LGHNA, CDR2 YSLEER. J lost 8 bases, V lost 0 bases, and 15 bases had no gene match. This CDR3 has 18 residues. CDR3: CASSQEWGTGTDKEKLFF. In DNA form, the CDR3 reads TGCGCCAGCAGCCAAGAATGGGGGACCGGGACAGATAAAGAAAAACTGTTTTTT.

The chain links TRBV7-2 to TRBJ2-1, with 9 bases fitting TRBD2. Germline CDR1 SGHTA, CDR2 FQGNSA. CDR3 length: 15 amino acids. V was clipped by 5 bases and J by 2 bases; unmatched bases: 4. CDR3 sequence reads: CASSPERGAYNEQFF. The CDR3 DNA reads as TGTGCCAGCAGCCCAGAGCGGGGGGCCTACAATGAGCAGTTCTTC.

This chain uses TRBV5-1 with TRBJ2-1, with TRBD2 matching over 13 bases. J gave up 7 bases and V 6 bases, and 7 bases lay outside the gene matches. The CDR3 is 15 residues long. Germline V gene lookup returns CDR1 SGHRS and CDR2 YFSETQ. This CDR3 reads CASNLLAGGVNEQFF. As DNA, the CDR3 is TGCGCCAGCAACCTACTAGCGGGAGGGGTTAATGAGCAGTTCTTC.

This clone turned up a few times. This sequence joins TRBV19 and TRBJ2-1, with D hard to call. This CDR3 has 11 residues. Germline V gene lookup returns CDR1 LNHDA and CDR2 SQIVND (reference sequence). V lost 3 bases and J 15 bases, leaving 12 bases between the germline ends. The CDR3 here is CASSMEAMRFF. In nucleotides, the CDR3 is TGTGCCAGTAGTATGGAAGCGATGCGGTTCTTC.

The chain couples TRBV27 to TRBJ1-1; unclear D gene. The V end was cut by 6 bases, the J end by 2 bases, with 13 bases between. The CDR3 length is 14 residues. Germline CDR1 reads MNHEY; CDR2 reads SMNVEV (reference sequence). The CDR3 here is CASRTSGFNTEAFF. CDR3 nucleotides: TGTGCCAGCAGGACTTCTGGGTTTAACACTGAAGCTTTCTTT.

This clone appeared once. The V gene is TRBV9, the J gene TRBJ2-5; no definite D call. Trimming cost V 0 bases and J 2 bases, with 14 bases left between them. This CDR3 is built from 16 residues. Germline CDR1 and CDR2: SGDLS and YYNGEE. The CDR3 bases are TGTGCCAGCAGCGTAGCCGGGTGGGATACTCAAGAGACCCAGTACTTC. Translating it yields CASSVAGWDTQETQYF.

The table lists this clone with a few counts. The CDR3 loop reads CASSLTGSGFSPLHF. Written as DNA, the CDR3 is TGTGCCAGCAGTTTGACCGGGTCAGGGTTCTCACCCCTCCACTTT. The genes are TRBV28 and TRBJ1-6; maybe TRBD1 (5 bases). V was clipped by 3 bases and J by 10 bases, with 16 bases between them. This CDR3 comprises 15 residues. The germline CDR1 and CDR2 sequences are MDHEN and SYDVKM.

V is TRBV7-9 and J is TRBJ2-1; D not certain. With 2 bases removed from V and 3 bases from J, the gap between germline ends came to 5 bases. From germline, CDR1 is SEHNR and CDR2 FQNEAQ (reference sequence). This CDR3 is built from 13 residues. The CDR3 DNA follows: TGTGCCAGCAGCTTACGGGTCTACAATGAGCAGTTCTTC. It translates to CASSLRVYNEQFF.